The 17 T cell receptor beta chains below all came from one sample that was sequenced in a study of blood T cell repertoires in COVID-19. The table came from immunoSEQ multiplex PCR; TCRdb's copy has only in-frame clones and leaves some out. The sample holds some 47,000 clones, approximately 92% seen once. The sequenced sample was peripheral blood. These receptors originate from a man aged 55 to 70 with active COVID-19.

This chain joins TRBV19 and TRBJ2-2, with 9 bases aligning to TRBD1. The V segment lost 7 bases and the J segment 5 bases; nucleotides outside the gene matches: 5. Germline loops: CDR1 LNHDA, CDR2 SQIVND (reference sequence). The CDR3 has 14 amino acids. This chain's CDR3 is CASTGTGWTGELFF. Here the CDR3 DNA reads TGTGCCAGTACCGGGACAGGGTGGACCGGGGAGCTGTTTTTT.

In the case of this clone: The same CDR3 is also encoded by other DNA sequences in this sample. The CDR3 nucleotides read TGTGCCAGCTCACCAGGGACAGGGAACACTGAAGCTTTCTTT. Its translation: CASSPGTGNTEAFF. V and J are TRBV18 and TRBJ1-1, with 8 nucleotides matching TRBD1. This CDR3 has 14 amino acids. V lost 2 bases, J lost 1 base, and 0 bases stayed unmatched. CDR1 and CDR2 from the germline V gene are KGHSH and LQKENI.

This chain links TRBV2 with TRBJ2-5, with TRBD2 as a possible D gene (5 bases). Germline V gene data show CDR1 as SNHLY and CDR2 as FYNNEI. This CDR3 comprises 15 residues. Trimming left V 8 bases short and J 2 bases short, with 18 bases between. Written as DNA, the CDR3 is TGTGCCAGCCAACTAAATCCAGGCGGGCAAGAGACCCAGTACTTC. The encoded protein is CASQLNPGGQETQYF.

This sequence joins TRBV6-1 and TRBJ2-3, with TRBD2 matching 13 bases. Per the germline V gene, CDR1 is MNHNS and CDR2 is SASEGT. The V segment lost 4 bases and the J segment 6 bases; nucleotides outside the gene matches: 13. The CDR3 contains 18 residues. The CDR3 here is CASSAWGTSGTSWDTQYF. Here the CDR3 DNA reads TGTGCCAGCAGTGCGTGGGGGACTAGCGGGACCTCTTGGGATACGCAGTATTTT.

The chain recombines TRBV6-2 or TRBV6-3 with TRBJ2-1, with a possible D match to TRBD2 (5 bases). The length of the CDR3 is 17 residues. Germline V lookup: CDR1 MNHEY, CDR2 SVGEGT. With 6 bases removed from V and 5 bases from J, the gap between germline ends came to 23 bases. This chain's CDR3 is CASSPIRDWRRDNEQFF. CDR3 DNA: TGTGCCAGCAGCCCCATCCGAGACTGGCGGCGGGACAATGAGCAGTTCTTC.

This clone was seen only once. J is TRBJ2-7 and V is TRBV20-1; TRBD2 is a possible D gene (6 bases). The CDR3 has 14 amino acids. Germline V CDR1 and CDR2: DFQATT, SNEGSKA (reference sequence). V was clipped by 3 bases and J by 4 bases, with 16 bases between them. DNA for the CDR3: TGCAGTGCTAGTCCCCTAGCGCTAGCTTACGAGCAGTACTTC. This gives the protein CSASPLALAYEQYF.

This chain links TRBV6-5 with TRBJ1-1; 11 bases align to TRBD1. The CDR3 extends over 15 amino acids. V lost 6 bases, J lost 7 bases, and 10 bases stayed unmatched. CDR1 and CDR2 (germline): MNHEY, SVGAGI. In nucleotides, the CDR3 is TGTGCCAGCAGCAAAGGACAGGGGGCTGGTGGTGAAGCTTTCTTT. Encoded protein: CASSKGQGAGGEAFF.

The J gene is TRBJ2-5, the V gene TRBV9; the D is unclear. CDR3 length: 14 residues. Between the trimmed V and J ends, which lost 4 bases and 4 bases, there was a span of 14 bases. Germline loops: CDR1 SGDLS, CDR2 YYNGEE. The CDR3 reads CASSSFPGGETQYF. The CDR3 DNA follows: TGTGCCAGCAGCTCCTTCCCGGGTGGAGAGACCCAGTACTTC. Full variable domain (remainder filled in from reference TRBV9 and TRBJ2-5): DSGVTQTPKHLITATGQRVTLRCSPRSGDLSVYWYQQSLDQGLQFLIQYYNGEERAKGNILERFSAQQFPDLHSELNLSSLELGDSALYFCASSSFPGGETQYFGPGTRLLVL.

The V and J genes are TRBV2 and TRBJ2-7; 7 nucleotides agree with TRBD2. Germline-derived CDR1 and CDR2 are SNHLY and FYNNEI. The CDR3 totals 18 residues. V shed 3 bases, J shed 2 bases, and the junction held 16 bases outside the gene matches. The CDR3 DNA follows: TGTGCCAGCAGTGACCCCGTACGGGGGATGCGGGAGACCTACGAGCAGTACTTC. Translated, it gives CASSDPVRGMRETYEQYF.

The chain combines TRBV9 with TRBJ1-6, with TRBD1 matching over 7 bases. The CDR3 has 15 residues. Germline assignment: CDR1 SGDLS and CDR2 YYNGEE. V was clipped by 3 bases and J by 7 bases; unmatched bases: 7. This CDR3 reads CASSDRGGLNSPLHF. CDR3 coding DNA: TGTGCCAGCAGCGACAGGGGAGGTTTGAATTCACCCCTCCACTTT.

The chain employs TRBV4-3 and TRBJ2-5; 11 nucleotides agree with TRBD2. The V gene end was trimmed by 4 bases and the J gene end by 1 base; junction bases not matched to a gene: 5. The CDR3 has 16 residues. Germline assignment: CDR1 LGHNA and CDR2 YSLEER. The CDR3 coding sequence is TGCGCCAGCAGCCCAGCTAGCGGGAGGTCCCAAGAGACCCAGTACTTC. As protein: CASSPASGRSQETQYF.

In DNA, the CDR3 is TGTGCCAGCAGCTTAGCTTCCTCTAAAGGCACAGATACGCAGTATTTT. It yields the protein CASSLASSKGTDTQYF. The V and J genes are TRBV11-1 and TRBJ2-3; no clear D. The CDR3 is made up of 16 amino acids. Germline lookup yields CDR1 SGHAT and CDR2 FQDESV (reference sequence). The ends were cut back, 0 bases at V and 1 base at J, with 11 bases in the middle. Supplemented by reference TRBV11-1 and TRBJ2-3, the full variable domain reads EAEVAQSPRYKITEKSQAVAFWCDPISGHATLYWYRQILGQGPELLVQFQDESVVDDSQLPKDRFSAERLKGVDSTLKIQPAELGDSAMYLCASSLASSKGTDTQYFGPGTRLTVL.

The chain links TRBV7-2 to TRBJ1-2; 10 bases are a match to TRBD1. J was trimmed by 8 bases and V by 5 bases; bases with no gene match: 8. The germline gives CDR1 SGHTA, CDR2 FQGNSA. CDR3 length: 14 amino acids. CDR3 coding DNA: TGTGCCAGCAGCGACGGGACAGGGGCTTTCGGCTACACCTTC. This gives the protein CASSDGTGAFGYTF.

The chain recombines TRBV7-9 with TRBJ1-2; no firm D call. Germline V gives CDR1 SEHNR, CDR2 FQNEAQ (reference sequence). Trimming stripped 5 bases from V and 6 bases from J, with 10 bases between. The CDR3 contains 12 residues. CDR3 loop: CASSQQTDGYTF. DNA of the CDR3: TGTGCCAGCAGCCAACAGACCGATGGCTACACCTTC.

This clone appeared once. For the CDR3, the DNA is TGTGCCAGCTCACCCGGAGTAGCGGGAAATACCGGGGAGCTGTTTTTT. Amino acids: CASSPGVAGNTGELFF. The chain has TRBV18 and TRBJ2-2, with 8 positions matching TRBD2. With V trimmed by 3 bases and J by 5 bases, 8 bases remained unmatched. The CDR3 loop spans 16 amino acids. The germline gives CDR1 KGHSH, CDR2 LQKENI.

The chain has TRBV5-1 and TRBJ1-3; D is ambiguous. This CDR3 is built from 16 residues. The germline V gene encodes CDR1 SGHRS and CDR2 YFSETQ. V was pared by 0 bases and J by 0 bases, with 10 bases between. CDR3 amino acids: CASSLEPRSSGNTIYF. The CDR3 nucleotides read TGCGCCAGCAGCTTGGAACCGAGGAGCTCTGGAAACACCATATATTTT. Complete variable domain (other parts from reference TRBV5-1 and TRBJ1-3): KAGVTQTPRYLIKTRGQQVTLSCSPISGHRSVSWYQQTPGQGLQFLFEYFSETQRNKGNFPGRFSGRQFSNSRSEMNVSTLELGDSALYLCASSLEPRSSGNTIYFGEGSWLTVV.

CDR3 in DNA: TGTGCCAGCAGTGTGGTAAGGGGCACTGAAGCTTTCTTT. It yields the protein CASSVVRGTEAFF. This chain connects TRBV27 to TRBJ1-1; perhaps TRBD1 as D (5 bases). This CDR3 is 13 amino acids long. Germline CDR1 reads MNHEY; CDR2 reads SMNVEV (reference sequence). Trimming cost V 5 bases and J 4 bases, with 11 bases left between them.